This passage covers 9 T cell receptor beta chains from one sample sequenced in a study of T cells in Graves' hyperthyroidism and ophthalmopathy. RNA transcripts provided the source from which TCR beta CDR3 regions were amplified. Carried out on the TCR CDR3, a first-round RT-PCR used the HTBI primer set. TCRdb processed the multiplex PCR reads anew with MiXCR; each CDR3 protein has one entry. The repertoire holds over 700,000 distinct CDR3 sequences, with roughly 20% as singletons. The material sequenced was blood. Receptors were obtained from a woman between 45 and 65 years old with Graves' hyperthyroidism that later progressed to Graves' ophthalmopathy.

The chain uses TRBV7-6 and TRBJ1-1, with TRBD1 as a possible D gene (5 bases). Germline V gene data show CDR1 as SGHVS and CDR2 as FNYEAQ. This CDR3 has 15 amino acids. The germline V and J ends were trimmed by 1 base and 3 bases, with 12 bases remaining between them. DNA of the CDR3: TGTGCCAGCAGCTTAGGGGGGAGAGGCCACACTGAAGCTTTCTTT. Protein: CASSLGGRGHTEAFF.

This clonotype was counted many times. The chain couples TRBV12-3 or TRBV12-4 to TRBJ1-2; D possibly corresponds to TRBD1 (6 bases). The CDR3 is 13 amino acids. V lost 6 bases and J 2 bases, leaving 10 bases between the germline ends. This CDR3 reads CASRGRGNYGYTF. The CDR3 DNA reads TGTGCCAGCAGGGGCAGGGGAAACTATGGCTACACCTTC.

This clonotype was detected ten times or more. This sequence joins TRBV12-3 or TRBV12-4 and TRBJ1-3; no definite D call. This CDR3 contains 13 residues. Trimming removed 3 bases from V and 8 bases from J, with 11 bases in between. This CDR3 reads CASSFRREDTIYF. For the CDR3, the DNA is TGTGCCAGCAGTTTCCGGCGGGAGGACACCATATATTTT.

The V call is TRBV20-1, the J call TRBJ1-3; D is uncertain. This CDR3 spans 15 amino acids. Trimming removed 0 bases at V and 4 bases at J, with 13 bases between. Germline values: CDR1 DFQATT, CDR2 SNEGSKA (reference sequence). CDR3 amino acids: CSARDMPTPGNTIYF. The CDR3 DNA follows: TGCAGTGCTAGAGATATGCCGACTCCAGGAAACACCATATATTTT.

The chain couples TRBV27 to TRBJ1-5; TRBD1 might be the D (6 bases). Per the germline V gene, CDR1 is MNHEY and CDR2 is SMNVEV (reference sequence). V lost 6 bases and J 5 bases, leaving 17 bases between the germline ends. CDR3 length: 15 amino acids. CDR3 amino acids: CASSLEGGDYQPQHF. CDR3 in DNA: TGTGCCAGCAGCCTAGAGGGGGGGGATTATCAGCCCCAGCATTTT.

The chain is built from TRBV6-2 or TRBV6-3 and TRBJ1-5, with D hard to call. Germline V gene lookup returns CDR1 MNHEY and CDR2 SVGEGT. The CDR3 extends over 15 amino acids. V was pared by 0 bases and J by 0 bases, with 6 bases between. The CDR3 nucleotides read TGTGCCAGCAGTTACTCGTTAGATAGCAATCAGCCCCAGCATTTT. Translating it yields CASSYSLDSNQPQHF.

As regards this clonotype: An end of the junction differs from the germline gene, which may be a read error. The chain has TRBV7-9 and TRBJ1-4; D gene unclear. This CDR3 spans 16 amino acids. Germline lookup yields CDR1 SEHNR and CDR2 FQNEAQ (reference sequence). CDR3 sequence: CAGSLGVTPTNEKLFF. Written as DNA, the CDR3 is TGTGCCGGCAGCTTAGGCGTGACACCAACTAATGAAAAACTGTTTTTT.

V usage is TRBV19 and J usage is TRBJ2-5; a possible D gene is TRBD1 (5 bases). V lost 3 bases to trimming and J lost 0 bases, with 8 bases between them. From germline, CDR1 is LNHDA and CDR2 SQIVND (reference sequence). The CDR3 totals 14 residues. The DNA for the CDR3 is TGTGCCAGTAGTATCTCAGGGAACCAAGAGACCCAGTACTTC. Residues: CASSISGNQETQYF.

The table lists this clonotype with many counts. The CDR3 sequence: CASSLISSTDTQYF. For the CDR3, the DNA is TGTGCCAGCAGTTTAATATCTAGCACAGATACGCAGTATTTT. The chain employs TRBV12-3 or TRBV12-4 and TRBJ2-3; D unresolved. V gave up 2 bases and J gave up 0 bases, with 6 bases separating them. The CDR3 runs to 14 residues.